This TCR beta chain was documented in a study of response to subunit inactivated influenza vaccine. This clonotype was counted at least ten times. Germline CDR1 is DFQATT and CDR2 is SNEGSKA (reference sequence). The CDR3 extends over 15 amino acids. Losses at the gene ends were 3 bases for V and 1 base for J; bases not matched to a gene: 4. TCRdb analysed the RT-PCR reads with MiXCR anew, one entry per CDR3 protein. The table includes around 470,000 distinct CDR3 sequences, approximately 7.8% detected once. The receptor was isolated from a man between 45 and 75 years old who received an inactivated influenza vaccine. The chain couples TRBV20-1 to TRBJ2-2, with 8 nucleotides matching TRBD2. The starting material was PBMCs from blood, obtained less than 25 months after vaccination. In DNA form, the CDR3 reads TGCAGTGCTAGGCCCAGCGGGGGGAACACCGGGGAGCTGTTTTTT. Encoded protein: CSARPSGGNTGELFF.